This T cell receptor beta chain was retrieved from a study of shared clonotypes between healthy human individuals. Clones were read by immunoSEQ multiplex PCR, and TCRdb kept only the in-frame ones, dropping some. This sample has more than 1,200,000 clones, with less than 99% found just once. Germline V gene lookup returns CDR1 SGHDN and CDR2 FVKESK. The germline V and J ends were trimmed by 4 bases and 3 bases, with 15 bases remaining between them. The CDR3 extends over 15 amino acids. Sequenced material: naive CD4+ T cells sorted from blood. The subset here: CD45RA+ positively selected. The chain joins TRBV14 to TRBJ2-5; the D gene is possibly TRBD1 (6 bases). The TCR was taken from a man younger than 40 in good health. The CDR3 DNA is TGTGCCAGCAGCCGAGGTGTGGGGGCGGAAGAGACCCAGTACTTC. Its translation is CASSRGVGAEETQYF. The variable domain in full, with the rest retrieved from reference TRBV14 and TRBJ2-5, is EAGVTQFPSHSVIEKGQTVTLRCDPISGHDNLYWYRRVMGKEIKFLLHFVKESKQDESGMPNNRFLAERTGGTYSTLKVQPAELEDSGVYFCASSRGVGAEETQYFGPGTRLLVL.